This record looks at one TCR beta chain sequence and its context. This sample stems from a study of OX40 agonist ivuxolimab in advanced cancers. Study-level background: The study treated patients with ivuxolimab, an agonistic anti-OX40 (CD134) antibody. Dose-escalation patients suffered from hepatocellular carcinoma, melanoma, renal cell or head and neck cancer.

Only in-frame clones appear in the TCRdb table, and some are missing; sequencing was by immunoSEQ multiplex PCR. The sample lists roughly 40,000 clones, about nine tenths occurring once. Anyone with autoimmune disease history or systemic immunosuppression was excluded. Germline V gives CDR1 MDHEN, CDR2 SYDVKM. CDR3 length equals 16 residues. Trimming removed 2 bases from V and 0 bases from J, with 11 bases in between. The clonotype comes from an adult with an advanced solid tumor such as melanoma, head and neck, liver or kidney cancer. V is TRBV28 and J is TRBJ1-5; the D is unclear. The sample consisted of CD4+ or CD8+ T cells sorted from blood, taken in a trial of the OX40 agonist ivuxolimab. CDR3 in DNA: TGTGCCAGCAGTTTACCCTACACTTTTAGCAATCAGCCCCAGCATTTT. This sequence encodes CASSLPYTFSNQPQHF.